The present T cell receptor (beta chain) was sequenced within a study of T cell responses to AZD1222 COVID-19 vaccine. As concerns this clone: Its antigen is undetermined.

V lost 4 bases and J 8 bases, leaving 19 bases between the germline ends. Germline V gene lookup returns CDR1 SGDLS and CDR2 YYNGEE. The CDR3 spans 15 residues. Sequenced by immunoSEQ multiplex PCR; TCRdb stores in-frame clones only, minus some. The table has over 100,000 clones, 80% to 90% seen once. Study-level results: Samples come after the peak T cell response, not at day 14. Only five to seven individuals given AZD1222 were seropositive at baseline.

Sample: peripheral blood, taken 28 days after the second AZD1222 dose. The rearrangement links TRBV9 to TRBJ2-1; possible D gene TRBD2, 6 bases. The clonotype comes from an adult who received the AZD1222 COVID-19 vaccine. CDR3 in DNA: TGTGCCAGCAGCCCTCGCGGGGTGTACCCCTATGAGCAGTTCTTC. It is translated as CASSPRGVYPYEQFF.